This T cell receptor (beta chain) was retrieved from a study of T cells expressing NK-cell markers. Across the whole study: The TCR beta repertoires were obtained from sorted CD3+CD56+NKG2C+, CD3+CD56+NKG2C- and CD3+CD56-NKG2C+ T cells.

Study observations and caveats: Roughly six of the donors carried dominant NKG2C+ clonotypes that took up 1.0-7.0% of their CD8+ T cells. There were several donors in whom these clonotypes also led the CD3+CD56-NKG2C+ fraction.

With respect to this clonotype: Its antigen is unknown.

TCRdb reanalyzed the 5' RACE reads and collapses them to one entry per CDR3 protein, without DNA. This table lists 400,000 to 450,000 distinct CDR3 sequences. Sequenced input: blood T cells: a sorted CD56 or NKG2C T cell subset, CD4+ or CD8+ T cells, or bulk PBMC T cells (not recorded which). This sequence was found in a woman between 18 and 75 years old in good health.

The CDR3 sequence: CASSRWVYGYTF. This chain links TRBV12-3 or TRBV12-4 with TRBJ1-2. The CDR3 length is 12 residues.